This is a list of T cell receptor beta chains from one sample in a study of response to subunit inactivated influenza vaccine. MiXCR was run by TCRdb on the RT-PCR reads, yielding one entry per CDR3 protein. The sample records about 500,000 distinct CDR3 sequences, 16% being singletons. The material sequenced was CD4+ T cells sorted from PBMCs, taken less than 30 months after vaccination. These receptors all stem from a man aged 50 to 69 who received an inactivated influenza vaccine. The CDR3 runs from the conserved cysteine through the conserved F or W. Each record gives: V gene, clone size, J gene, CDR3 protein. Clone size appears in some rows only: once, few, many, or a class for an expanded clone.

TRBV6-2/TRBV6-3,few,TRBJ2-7,CASSYRASGQYSSYEQYF
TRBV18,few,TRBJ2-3,CASSPDPGTSTDTQYF
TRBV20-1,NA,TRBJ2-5,CSAPGTSGHPGTQYF
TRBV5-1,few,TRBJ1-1,CASSLAAMNTEAFF
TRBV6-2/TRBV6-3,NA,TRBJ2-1,CASSYRIDGGDYNEQFF
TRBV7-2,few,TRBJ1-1,CASGGGGFTEAFF
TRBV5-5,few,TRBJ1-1,CASSLDLREAFF
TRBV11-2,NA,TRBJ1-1,CASSLSDLLGTEAFF
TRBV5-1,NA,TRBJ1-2,CASSLMTGEDGYTF
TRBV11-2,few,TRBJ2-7,CASSLGLPGGYEQYF
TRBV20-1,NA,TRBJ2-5,CSASLMGQETQYF
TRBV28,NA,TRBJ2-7,CASIAGPSYEQYF
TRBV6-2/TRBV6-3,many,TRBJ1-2,CASSYPGTANYGYTF
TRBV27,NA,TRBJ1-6,CASRYRVAGSPLHF
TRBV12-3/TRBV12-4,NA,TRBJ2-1,CASSLGGVDEQFF
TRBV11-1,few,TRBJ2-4,CASSLVDRGLPTGAKNIQYF
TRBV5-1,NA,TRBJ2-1,CASSLKTSGVNSYNEQFF